The rows below give T cell receptor beta chains drawn from one sample of a study of CD8 T cells in Susac syndrome. Each CDR3 protein is one row after TCRdb ran MiXCR on the immunoSEQ multiplex PCR reads. The table shows about 160,000 distinct CDR3 sequences, with 93% occurring only once. The specimen sequenced was CD4+ T cells from PBMCs. These receptors were obtained from a human donor in good health. CDR3s include the opening cysteine and the closing phenylalanine or tryptophan. Rows give clone size only sometimes, using once, few, many, or a class for an expanded clone.

.,TRBV12-3/TRBV12-4,CASRGGPGELFF
few,TRBV9,CASSGSTATSPYEQYF
.,TRBV27,CASSPRVLNEQFF
.,TRBV12-3/TRBV12-4,CASSTLTGTPLHF
.,TRBV2,CASSPDGRGTEAFF
.,TRBV5-1,CASSSLPFSGGGSSTDTQYF
.,TRBV3-1,CASSQGGGFEQFF
.,TRBV29-1,CSAKRGGSQETQYF
.,TRBV10-3,CAISDGGTGKKNSPLHF
.,TRBV5-6,CASSLVGLAHQETQYF
.,TRBV29-1,CSVEAGLGKGYTF
.,TRBV2,CASSVGAGTEAFF
.,TRBV6-5,CASSYSGQITPYGYTF
.,TRBV6-5,CASSWTLNTDTQYF
once,TRBV5-6,CASSSIGLGSGGTQYF
.,TRBV20-1,CSAWNRQGVETQYF
.,TRBV15,CATSRDFDYEQYF
.,TRBV29-1,CSVGTGVAGELFF
.,TRBV5-1,CASSLVASGGHSYEQYF
.,TRBV7-9,CASRGGGEQYF
.,TRBV4-1,CASSQEGLTDTQYF
.,TRBV7-3,CASSLTDRGTQYF
once,TRBV6-5,CASRGTGGDGYTF
.,TRBV20-1,CSATGDTEAFF
.,TRBV12-3/TRBV12-4,CASSPLQGPPLHF
.,TRBV9,CASSATIDQPQHF
few,TRBV7-9,CASSFAQGYGYTF
.,TRBV5-6,CASSDSRTTSTDTQYF
.,TRBV7-3,CASSLQGGPYNEQFF
.,TRBV20-1,CSARSVKVSDEQYF
.,TRBV11-2,CASSLVRAGYGYTF
few,TRBV19,CASEAQNQPQHF
.,TRBV20-1,CSASALAEGTDTQYF
.,TRBV7-2,CASSFGNRNEQFF
.,TRBV20-1,CSAISGGPGNQPQHF
.,TRBV12-3/TRBV12-4,CASRRTGATEAFF
.,TRBV12-3/TRBV12-4,CASSSDPNTEAFF
.,TRBV6-1,CASSEAHFYGYTF
few,TRBV12-3/TRBV12-4,CASSPSNQPQHF
.,TRBV2,CASSDGILNSPLHF
.,TRBV29-1,CSASGTGHLSTDTQYF
.,TRBV6-1,CASSVGDAKNIQYF
once,TRBV20-1,CSARDRFRRHF
.,TRBV12-3/TRBV12-4,CASSLDRAGANVLTF
.,TRBV3-1,CASSQAGGIMNTEAFF
.,TRBV20-1,CSASKTGPSSSNIQYF
few,TRBV25-1,CASASTGGVGGYTF
.,TRBV23-1,CASGLGPSEEKLFF
.,TRBV20-1,CSARDPGGGQETQYF
once,TRBV10-3,CATGLGGETQYF
.,TRBV10-1,CASSGQADTEAFF
.,TRBV30,CACRFQGAGNQPQHF
.,TRBV20-1,CSANQGATNEKLFF
.,TRBV29-1,CSVGDFGLNQPQHF
.,TRBV20-1,CSARHQDNYGYTF
.,TRBV5-1,CASSRVAGSIDNEQFF